These 5 T cell receptor beta chains were sequenced from one sample in a study of identical twins. TCRdb re-analysed the 5' RACE reads in MiXCR, keeping a single row per CDR3 protein. The repertoire consists of hundreds of thousands of distinct CDR3 sequences, with less than 10% occurring once and the leading ten covering approximately 5.1%. Sample: memory (CD45RO+) T cells sorted from blood. The receptor set was obtained from a woman aged 18-30 years in good health.

Only a few counts were recorded for this clonotype. The chain carries TRBV7-9 and TRBJ2-7; TRBD2 matches 10 bases. V shed 1 base, J shed 5 bases, and the junction held 5 bases outside the gene matches. The CDR3 spans 15 residues. The germline CDR1 and CDR2 sequences are SEHNR and FQNEAQ (reference sequence). The DNA for the CDR3 is TGTGCCAGCAGCTTAGTTTCTAGCGGGAGCCACGAGCAGTACTTC. It specifies CASSLVSSGSHEQYF.

In this sample, this clonotype turned up many times. The CDR3 loop reads CSASGTGHTEAFF. DNA of the CDR3: TGCAGTGCTTCCGGGACAGGCCACACTGAAGCTTTCTTT. The chain carries TRBV20-1 and TRBJ1-1; TRBD1 agrees at 8 bases. V lost 5 bases, J lost 3 bases, and 5 bases stayed unmatched. The CDR3 has 13 residues. Germline lookup yields CDR1 DFQATT and CDR2 SNEGSKA (reference sequence).

The chain carries TRBV23-1 and TRBJ1-2; the D is unclear. TRBV23-1 is assigned to the ORF class and has an uncertain function. The CDR3 is 13 residues long. The germline V and J ends were trimmed by 3 bases and 8 bases, with 13 bases remaining between them. The CDR3 coding sequence is TGCGCCAGCAGTCATTCTGGCCCCGGAGGCTACACCTTC. Translated: CASSHSGPGGYTF.

The CDR3 DNA follows: TGTGCCAGCAGCTTGGACGGGACTAGAGCCTACTTC. Protein sequence: CASSLDGTRAYF. V usage is TRBV5-6 and J usage is TRBJ2-7; 8 bases agree with TRBD2. CDR1 is SGHDT and CDR2 is YYEEEE in the germline V gene. The CDR3 is made up of 12 amino acids. With V trimmed by 0 bases and J by 13 bases, 6 bases remained unmatched.

This clonotype has only a few counts. The V gene is TRBV9, the J gene TRBJ2-7; unclear D gene. Trimming removed 1 base from V and 0 bases from J, with 11 bases in between. Germline V gene lookup returns CDR1 SGDLS and CDR2 YYNGEE. The CDR3 is made up of 15 amino acids. CDR3 in DNA: TGTGCCAGCAGCGTAAATCCAGGAAGCTCCTACGAGCAGTACTTC. Encoded protein: CASSVNPGSSYEQYF.